A single sample gave rise to the 29 T cell receptor beta chains below, sequenced in a study of T cell repertoires and HLA-DP antigens. Profiling relied on immunoSEQ multiplex PCR, and the TCRdb table lists in-frame clones only, not all of them. The repertoire includes about 110,000 clones, around 93% of them detected once, and over 0.25% sits in the top ten. Their target antigens are unknown. Sequencing was carried out using CD4+ T cells from PBMCs. The receptors here all came from a woman aged 18-30 years in good health and CMV-seronegative.

The chain employs TRBV18 and TRBJ2-1; D possibly corresponds to TRBD2 (5 bases). Germline loops: CDR1 KGHSH, CDR2 LQKENI. The V and J ends lost 3 bases and 3 bases respectively, with 12 bases between them. The CDR3 loop spans 15 amino acids. The CDR3 nucleotides read TGTGCCAGCTCACCTCTAGCCGGAGACTACAATGAGCAGTTCTTC. Its protein product is CASSPLAGDYNEQFF.

V is TRBV4-3 and J is TRBJ2-2, with D tentatively TRBD2 (5 bases). The germline CDR1 and CDR2 sequences are LGHNA and YSLEER. The CDR3 spans 16 residues. The germline V and J ends were trimmed by 4 bases and 1 base, with 13 bases remaining between them. The CDR3 region has the DNA TGCGCCAGCAGCCTCCGATCCGGGGTGAACACCGGGGAGCTGTTTTTT. Amino acids: CASSLRSGVNTGELFF.

The V and J genes are TRBV18 and TRBJ2-2; the D is unclear. The CDR3 is made up of 15 amino acids. In germline, CDR1 is KGHSH, CDR2 LQKENI. The V end was cut by 0 bases, the J end by 3 bases, with 8 bases between. The CDR3 loop reads CASSPPTGHTGELFF. DNA for the CDR3: TGTGCCAGCTCACCACCGACGGGTCACACCGGGGAGCTGTTTTTT.

V usage is TRBV12-5 and J usage is TRBJ1-1; D remains unclear. The CDR3 has 15 residues. From germline, CDR1 is LGHNT and CDR2 FRNRAP. Trimming left V 0 bases short and J 3 bases short, with 11 bases between. This CDR3 reads CASGLVIGKDTEAFF. DNA for the CDR3: TGTGCTAGTGGTTTGGTAATTGGAAAAGACACTGAAGCTTTCTTT.

V is TRBV7-3 and J is TRBJ2-3, with D perhaps matching TRBD2 (5 bases). CDR1 is SGHTA and CDR2 is FQGTGA in the germline V gene. This CDR3 spans 13 amino acids. The V end was cut by 2 bases, the J end by 4 bases, with 7 bases between. Written as DNA, the CDR3 is TGTGCCAGCAGCTTACGAGGGTCAGATACGCAGTATTTT. It codes for CASSLRGSDTQYF.

The rearrangement links TRBV9 to TRBJ1-1, with D maybe TRBD1 (5 bases). The CDR3 length is 19 residues. CDR1 and CDR2 from the germline V gene are SGDLS and YYNGEE. V was shortened by 3 bases and J by 1 base, with 25 bases between the two germline ends. Written as DNA, the CDR3 is TGTGCCAGCAGCGCCGCCCCAATGGTTAGGGACCCTCCGAACACTGAAGCTTTCTTT. This sequence encodes CASSAAPMVRDPPNTEAFF.

The CDR3 DNA follows: TGTGCCAGCAGCTTAACAGGACAGGGAAATTCACCCCTCCACTTT. Its protein product is CASSLTGQGNSPLHF. This chain joins TRBV7-3 and TRBJ1-6; 8 bases map to TRBD1. Trimming at V came to 0 bases and at J to 7 bases, leaving 2 bases not matched to a gene. CDR1 SGHTA and CDR2 FQGTGA come from the germline V gene. The CDR3 contains 15 residues.

The chain is built from TRBV5-1 and TRBJ1-4; unclear D gene. The V and J ends lost 0 bases and 5 bases respectively, with 14 bases between them. Looked up from germline, CDR1 is SGHRS and CDR2 is YFSETQ. The CDR3 contains 16 residues. The CDR3 bases are TGCGCCAGCAGCTTGGAGGGCTCAAGAGGCAATGAAAAACTGTTTTTT. It specifies CASSLEGSRGNEKLFF.

To note about this clone: This specimen includes other DNA sequences encoding the same CDR3. This chain connects TRBV9 to TRBJ1-1; TRBD1 might be the D (5 bases). This CDR3 spans 15 amino acids. V dropped 1 base and J dropped 0 bases, with 10 bases sitting between them. CDR1 and CDR2 (germline): SGDLS, YYNGEE. The CDR3, as DNA: TGTGCCAGCAGCGTAAGGACGGGGCTGAACACTGAAGCTTTCTTT. Translating gives CASSVRTGLNTEAFF. Based on the CDR3 plus reference TRBV9 and TRBJ1-1, the full variable domain is DSGVTQTPKHLITATGQRVTLRCSPRSGDLSVYWYQQSLDQGLQFLIQYYNGEERAKGNILERFSAQQFPDLHSELNLSSLELGDSALYFCASSVRTGLNTEAFFGQGTRLTVV.

The J gene is TRBJ2-4, the V gene TRBV2; D is perhaps TRBD1 (5 bases). This CDR3 region has 15 residues. The V end was cut by 8 bases, the J end by 0 bases, with 14 bases between. Germline-derived CDR1 and CDR2 are SNHLY and FYNNEI. Here the CDR3 DNA reads TGTGCCAGCCTTGGGGCTCCTAGAGCCAAAAACATTCAGTACTTC. This translates into CASLGAPRAKNIQYF.

The gene calls are TRBV7-2 and TRBJ1-5; TRBD1 matches at 9 bases. Trimming cost V 3 bases and J 0 bases; bases outside gene matches: 6. This CDR3 is built from 17 residues. Germline CDR1 is SGHTA and CDR2 is FQGNSA. DNA of the CDR3: TGTGCCAGCAGCTTGGGGACAGGGATGATTAGCAATCAGCCCCAGCATTTT. Residues: CASSLGTGMISNQPQHF.

The V call is TRBV18, the J call TRBJ2-4; D uncertain. Germline V CDR1 and CDR2: KGHSH, LQKENI. The CDR3 spans 14 residues. V was clipped by 3 bases and J by 0 bases, with 6 bases between them. The CDR3 loop is CASSPPGAKNIQYF. The CDR3 DNA reads as TGTGCCAGCTCACCGCCAGGAGCCAAAAACATTCAGTACTTC.

This clone was recorded once. This sequence joins TRBV9 and TRBJ2-3, with 8 bases identical to TRBD1. V lost 4 bases and J lost 8; bases outside the gene matches: 18. Germline V gene data show CDR1 as SGDLS and CDR2 as YYNGEE. The CDR3 covers 17 residues. For the CDR3, the DNA is TGTGCCAGCAGCTTAGGGCCGGGACAGGCCGTGCTCGGTACGCAGTATTTT. Its protein product is CASSLGPGQAVLGTQYF.

The CDR3 is CASSSGGSETQYF. Here the CDR3 DNA reads TGTGCCAGCAGTTCAGGGGGCAGTGAGACCCAGTACTTC. The V and J genes are TRBV28 and TRBJ2-5, with 8 bases aligning to TRBD1. CDR1 and CDR2 (germline): MDHEN, SYDVKM. CDR3 length equals 13 residues. V lost 4 bases, J lost 5 bases, and 3 bases stayed unmatched.

CDR3 protein: CAISEPGQGAGEQYV. In DNA form, the CDR3 reads TGTGCCATCAGTGAACCTGGACAGGGGGCAGGCGAGCAGTACGTC. The chain links TRBV10-3 to TRBJ2-7; TRBD1 agrees at 11 bases. There are 15 residues in the CDR3. J lost 6 bases, V lost 3 bases, and 7 bases had no gene match. CDR1 and CDR2 from the germline V gene are ENHRY and SYGVKD.

The V gene is TRBV28, the J gene TRBJ2-3; 10 bases agree with TRBD1. Germline lookup yields CDR1 MDHEN and CDR2 SYDVKM. Trimming cost V 6 bases and J 0 bases; bases outside gene matches: 6. The CDR3 runs to 16 residues. CDR3 nucleotides: TGTGCCAGCAGCCGGGGACAGGGGTTTAGCACAGATACGCAGTATTTT. Translation gives CASSRGQGFSTDTQYF.

CDR3 amino acids: CASSGDRGSSEQYV. CDR3 nucleotide sequence: TGTGCCAGCAGTGGGGACAGGGGATCGAGTGAGCAGTACGTC. This chain uses TRBV2 with TRBJ2-7; the match to TRBD1 covers 10 bases. CDR3 length: 14 residues. Germline CDR1 is SNHLY and CDR2 is FYNNEI. V lost 4 bases, J lost 7 bases, and 7 bases stayed unmatched.

The gene calls are TRBV19 and TRBJ1-5; D is uncertain. The germline CDR1 and CDR2 sequences are LNHDA and SQIVND (reference sequence). CDR3 size: 12 residues. The germline V and J ends were trimmed by 6 bases and 2 bases, with 5 bases remaining between them. CDR3 sequence: CASRGGNQPQHF. CDR3 sequence (DNA): TGTGCCAGTAGAGGTGGCAATCAGCCCCAGCATTTT.

The chain links TRBV19 to TRBJ2-1; maybe TRBD1 (6 bases). Germline CDR1 is LNHDA and CDR2 is SQIVND (reference sequence). Between the trimmed V and J ends, which lost 6 bases and 1 base, there was a span of 10 bases. The CDR3 runs 14 residues. CDR3 DNA: TGTGCCAGTAGGTACCAGGGGTCCTACAATGAGCAGTTCTTC. Its translation: CASRYQGSYNEQFF.

This clone has just a few counts. The chain uses TRBV2 and TRBJ1-5; no clear D. The CDR3 consists of 14 residues. V lost 8 bases and J 2 bases, leaving 13 bases between the germline ends. Germline values: CDR1 SNHLY, CDR2 FYNNEI. The CDR3 loop is CASSSTTGNQPQHF. The CDR3 DNA follows: TGTGCCAGCTCTTCTACCACGGGCAATCAGCCCCAGCATTTT.

CDR3 loop: CASSLGPRTVLAKNIQYF. CDR3 coding DNA: TGTGCCAGCAGCTTAGGCCCCAGGACAGTTTTAGCCAAAAACATTCAGTACTTC. This sequence joins TRBV7-8 and TRBJ2-4, with a possible D match to TRBD1 (6 bases). The CDR3 length is 18 residues. Trimming took off 1 base at V and 0 bases at J, with 16 bases between the two ends. CDR1 SGHVS and CDR2 FQNEAQ come from the germline V gene.

The rearrangement joins TRBV5-4 to TRBJ2-5; no clear D gene. Germline CDR1 is SGHNT and CDR2 is YYREEE (reference sequence). The V and J ends lost 1 base and 2 bases respectively, with 6 bases between them. The CDR3 runs 13 residues. This chain's CDR3 is CASSLTEQETQYF. CDR3 bases: TGTGCCAGCAGCTTGACAGAACAAGAGACCCAGTACTTC.

The genes are TRBV9 and TRBJ1-6; D call uncertain. The CDR3 loop spans 16 amino acids. Trimming left V 7 bases short and J 5 bases short, with 19 bases between. Looked up from germline, CDR1 is SGDLS and CDR2 is YYNGEE. The CDR3 nucleotides are TGTGCCAGCTCAGCAAGGTGGAACGGTGATAATTCACCCCTCCACTTT. Residues: CASSARWNGDNSPLHF.

The V call is TRBV6-5, the J call TRBJ1-5, with 7 positions matching TRBD1. The CDR3 is 15 residues long. Germline V gives CDR1 MNHEY, CDR2 SVGAGI. With 0 bases clipped from V and 6 bases from J, the junction kept 5 bases outside the gene matches. The CDR3 loop reads CASSYSGTAGQPQHF. In nucleotides, the CDR3 is TGTGCCAGCAGTTACTCGGGGACAGCGGGTCAGCCCCAGCATTTT.

J is TRBJ1-3 and V is TRBV9; D not resolved. Germline V gene data show CDR1 as SGDLS and CDR2 as YYNGEE. The V end was cut by 0 bases, the J end by 0 bases, with 10 bases between. The CDR3 has 16 amino acids. CDR3 bases: TGTGCCAGCAGCGTAGAGGGAGGCTTCTCTGGAAACACCATATATTTT. It specifies CASSVEGGFSGNTIYF. The variable domain in full, with the rest retrieved from reference TRBV9 and TRBJ1-3, is DSGVTQTPKHLITATGQRVTLRCSPRSGDLSVYWYQQSLDQGLQFLIQYYNGEERAKGNILERFSAQQFPDLHSELNLSSLELGDSALYFCASSVEGGFSGNTIYFGEGSWLTVV.

As to this clone: The junction departs from germline at one end; a sequencing error may be responsible. The gene calls are TRBV18 and TRBJ1-5; a possible D gene is TRBD1 (5 bases). CDR3 length: 15 amino acids. In germline, CDR1 is KGHSH, CDR2 LQKENI. The CDR3 protein is CASSQGTAINQAQHF. The DNA for the CDR3 is TGTGCCAGCTCACAAGGGACTGCAATCAATCAGGCCCAGCATTTT.

The chain combines TRBV29-1 with TRBJ1-4; D is possibly TRBD1 (5 bases). Trimming took off 5 bases at V and 3 bases at J, with 10 bases between the two ends. Germline CDR1 SQVTM, CDR2 ANQGSEA. The CDR3 covers 13 residues. The CDR3 sequence: CSVSWGANEKLFF. The DNA of the CDR3 is TGCAGCGTTTCTTGGGGGGCTAATGAAAAACTGTTTTTT.

The chain joins TRBV11-2 to TRBJ1-5, with D uncertain. V was trimmed by 5 bases and J by 0 bases, leaving 14 bases between them. The CDR3 sequence is 16 residues long. Germline-derived CDR1 and CDR2 are SGHAT and FQNNGV. For the CDR3, the DNA is TGTGCCAGCAGCGCACGGACGGGATATAGCAATCAGCCCCAGCATTTT. It encodes CASSARTGYSNQPQHF.

The chain recombines TRBV27 with TRBJ2-2; 11 nucleotides align to TRBD2. The CDR3 has 15 amino acids. Trimming removed 6 bases from V and 4 bases from J; junction bases left unmatched: 4. CDR1 is MNHEY, CDR2 SMNVEV, per germline (reference sequence). The CDR3 protein is CASRLAGGRTGELFF. The CDR3, as DNA: TGTGCCAGCAGATTAGCGGGGGGGCGCACCGGGGAGCTGTTTTTT.